This T cell receptor beta chain was identified during a study of blood T cell dynamics during melanoma immunotherapy. General observations from the study: Clones driving repertoire changes may be melanoma-specific or general immune activation. Cell-free DNA CDR3 sequences most resembled the immune-effector CD8+ subset, which was also most clonal.

Sample time point: week 3, after first cycle of checkpoint inhibitor. Of note for this clone: Its target is not known.

The assay received all extracted DNA from sorted CD8+ subsets. TCRdb keeps only in-frame clones here, not all; method: immunoSEQ multiplex PCR. This table has some 15,000 clones, 94% appearing once. The sequence derives from a human donor with melanoma. The sample here was effector memory CD8+ T cells from blood, taken from a patient treated with checkpoint blockade.

CDR3: CASSPWSGEQPQHF. CDR3 DNA: TGTGCCAGCAGCCCCTGGTCTGGGGAGCAGCCCCAGCATTTT. The J gene is TRBJ1-5, the V gene TRBV7-6; unclear D gene. Trimming took off 5 bases at V and 7 bases at J, with 15 bases between the two ends. Germline V CDR1 and CDR2: SGHVS, FNYEAQ. The CDR3 contains 14 residues.